The 8 T cell receptor beta chains listed next were all sequenced from one sample in a study of T cell responses to AZD1222 COVID-19 vaccine. Here immunoSEQ multiplex PCR was the method, and the copy in TCRdb shows in-frame clones only, minus some. The data hold some 130,000 clones, with about 93% observed a single time. Sequencing was performed on peripheral blood, taken on day 0 of AZD1222 vaccination. These receptors all stem from an adult in good health.

This clone was seen only once. The chain is built from TRBV14 and TRBJ1-3, with a possible D match to TRBD1 (6 bases). There are 15 residues in the CDR3. V lost 5 bases and J 0 bases, leaving 11 bases between the germline ends. In germline, CDR1 is SGHDN, CDR2 FVKESK. CDR3 loop: CASSYGTSSGNTIYF. The DNA of the CDR3 is TGTGCCAGCAGCTACGGGACAAGCTCTGGAAACACCATATATTTT. The full variable domain, its missing parts supplied by reference TRBV14 and TRBJ1-3, is EAGVTQFPSHSVIEKGQTVTLRCDPISGHDNLYWYRRVMGKEIKFLLHFVKESKQDESGMPNNRFLAERTGGTYSTLKVQPAELEDSGVYFCASSYGTSSGNTIYFGEGSWLTVV.

The CDR3 protein is CASSVGGLGSGYTF. CDR3 sequence (DNA): TGTGCCAGCAGTGTCGGGGGGTTGGGAAGTGGCTACACCTTC. The chain links TRBV2 to TRBJ1-2; the D gene is possibly TRBD1 (5 bases). This CDR3 spans 14 amino acids. The germline V gene has CDR1 SNHLY and CDR2 FYNNEI. V was cut by 4 bases and J by 7 bases, with 16 bases left in between.

The chain recombines TRBV7-9 with TRBJ2-5; 9 nucleotides agree with TRBD1. Germline-derived CDR1 and CDR2 are SEHNR and FQNEAQ (reference sequence). Trimming took 6 bases from V and 5 from J; bases not matched to a gene: 16. CDR3 length: 17 residues. The CDR3 DNA reads TGTGCCAGCAGGAGCCCGGGACAGGGAGCGAGGGGGGAGACCCAGTACTTC. This gives the protein CASRSPGQGARGETQYF.

Concerning this clone itself: The same CDR3 also results from other DNA sequences found in this sample. The chain combines TRBV15 with TRBJ2-1; either TRBD1 or TRBD2 may supply D (5 bases each). This CDR3 is built from 15 residues. V lost 0 bases and J lost 2, with 8 bases in between. CDR1 and CDR2 (germline): LNHNV, YYDKDF (reference sequence). The CDR3 DNA follows: TGTGCCACCAGCAGAGAAGAGGGGACCTACAATGAGCAGTTCTTC. It is translated as CATSREEGTYNEQFF.

The chain joins TRBV6-1 to TRBJ1-1; D is unclear. Germline lookup yields CDR1 MNHNS and CDR2 SASEGT. V dropped 5 bases and J dropped 5 bases, with 15 bases sitting between them. The CDR3 totals 14 residues. CDR3 in amino acids: CASSLGPLGTEAFF. The CDR3 nucleotides read TGTGCCAGCAGTCTAGGACCCCTGGGGACTGAAGCTTTCTTT.

V gene TRBV29-1 combines with J gene TRBJ1-1; D unclear. Germline V lookup: CDR1 SQVTM, CDR2 ANQGSEA. The length of the CDR3 is 13 residues. Trimming left V 6 bases short and J 1 base short, with 12 bases between. The CDR3 DNA reads TGCAGCGTGGCTAAAATAGCGAACACTGAAGCTTTCTTT. It translates to CSVAKIANTEAFF.

Comment on this clone: One junction end disagrees with the germline gene, perhaps due to a read error. The chain couples TRBV27 to TRBJ2-5; weak D call: TRBD1 (6 bases). Germline CDR1 MNHEY, CDR2 SMNVEV (reference sequence). The CDR3 covers 14 residues. CDR3 amino acids: CASRKWDTQGTQYF. CDR3 nucleotides: TGTGCCAGCAGAAAGTGGGACACCCAAGGGACCCAGTACTTC.

The J gene is TRBJ2-7, the V gene TRBV3-1 (or the pseudogene TRBV3-2), with TRBD1 matching 7 bases. Germline assignment: CDR1 LGHDT and CDR2 YNNKEL (reference sequence). CDR3 size: 16 residues. V lost 6 bases and J lost 0; bases outside the gene matches: 11. The CDR3 DNA reads as TGTGCCAGCAGTCAACATTGGAGACAGGGCTCCTACGAGCAGTACTTC. Translation gives CASSQHWRQGSYEQYF.